Here is one T cell receptor (beta chain) with its context. The data originate from a study of a mutant IDH1 vaccine in newly diagnosed glioma. Study summary: Therapy received beforehand was radiotherapy, temozolomide, or both, with most patients given both.

Using immunoSEQ multiplex PCR, the repertoire was profiled, and TCRdb retains in-frame clones only, with some absent. The data show 65,000 to 70,000 clones, around four fifths seen once. The time point here: baseline, week 1 (first vaccination visit). Treatment denoted: pre-vaccination baseline after standard-of-care therapy. Here the sequenced sample was peripheral blood mononuclear cells (PBMCs), taken from a glioma patient treated with radiotherapy, temozolomide or both. This receptor was obtained from a woman aged 18-30 years with glioma. Some clones in this sample may be carry-over from other donors' samples.

The CDR3 bases are TGTGCCAGCAGCCCCGGGAGTTCGGGGGGGGCAGATACGCAGTATTTT. Residues: CASSPGSSGGADTQYF. V is TRBV11-2 and J is TRBJ2-3; 8 bases fit TRBD2. The J segment lost 4 bases and the V segment lost 5 bases, leaving 11 bases of the junction unmatched. The CDR3 runs 16 residues. Germline V gene lookup returns CDR1 SGHAT and CDR2 FQNNGV.